What follows is one T cell receptor (beta chain) and its context. Its target is unknown. This specimen belongs to a study of a mutant IDH1 vaccine in newly diagnosed glioma. Losses at the gene ends were 4 bases for V and 2 bases for J; bases not matched to a gene: 14. The CDR3 is 18 residues long. Looked up from germline, CDR1 is SGHTA and CDR2 is FQGNSA. Time point described: week 11, during vaccination. Each dose delivered 300 ug of mutant IDH1 20-mer peptide subcutaneously with imiquimod. The assay was immunoSEQ multiplex PCR, and TCRdb's table has in-frame clones only and misses some. The table lists some 64,000 clones, about 80% of them singletons. Study observations and caveats: Top-clonotype changes in peripheral T cells seemed unrelated to pseudoprogression.

This clonotype originated in a middle-aged man with glioma. This specimen consisted of PBMCs, obtained from a glioma patient whose treatment included an IDH1 peptide vaccine. The J gene is TRBJ2-3, the V gene TRBV7-2; 8 bases map to TRBD2. The CDR3 DNA sequence: TGTGCCAGCAGCTCGGGACTAGAACCCGAGGGCCCCACAGATACGCAGTATTTT. Protein: CASSSGLEPEGPTDTQYF.